The next 28 T cell receptor beta chains were all read from a single sample in a study of T cell repertoires in cytomegalovirus infection. From the reads, TCRdb called clonotypes with MiXCR, one entry per CDR3 protein. The sample lists about 500,000 distinct CDR3 sequences; 30% to 40% were seen once. Their recognized antigens are unknown. The sequencing here drew on cultured PBMCs, taken from culture after CMV antigen stimulation. The receptors here all came from a human donor in good health (CMV status not recorded). Some clones in this sample may be carry-over from other donors' samples.

The V gene is TRBV6-1, the J gene TRBJ2-5, with D tentatively TRBD1 (5 bases). The CDR3 totals 13 residues. Germline V gene data show CDR1 as MNHNS and CDR2 as SASEGT. Between the trimmed V and J ends, which lost 8 bases and 1 base, there was a span of 11 bases. The CDR3 coding sequence is TGTGCCAGCGGCCTGGGGCCCCAAGAGACCCAGTACTTC. It encodes CASGLGPQETQYF.

This clonotype has just a few counts. This sequence joins TRBV7-6 and TRBJ2-5, with TRBD2 identical over 8 bases. The CDR3 loop spans 14 amino acids. Germline V gene lookup returns CDR1 SGHVS and CDR2 FNYEAQ. The V segment lost 6 bases and the J segment 5 bases; nucleotides outside the gene matches: 8. The CDR3 here is CASRLAGREETQYF. The CDR3 DNA reads TGTGCCAGCAGGCTAGCGGGTAGGGAGGAGACCCAGTACTTC.

The rearrangement uses TRBV7-6 and TRBJ2-1; D not certain. The CDR3 consists of 13 residues. Trimming removed 5 bases at V and 10 bases at J, with 15 bases between. From germline, CDR1 is SGHVS and CDR2 FNYEAQ. For the CDR3, the DNA is TGTGCCAGCAGCCTCGACGCCCGCCGGGAGCAGTTCTTC. This sequence encodes CASSLDARREQFF. Based on the CDR3 plus reference TRBV7-6 and TRBJ2-1, the full variable domain is GAGVSQSPRYKVTKRGQDVALRCDPISGHVSLYWYRQALGQGPEFLTYFNYEAQQDKSGLPNDRFSAERPEGSISTLTIQRTEQRDSAMYRCASSLDARREQFFGPGTRLTVL.

The DNA of the CDR3 is TGTGCCAGCAGTTTAAGTTCAGATTACGAGCAGTACGTC. This encodes CASSLSSDYEQYV. The rearrangement joins TRBV12-3 or TRBV12-4 to TRBJ2-7; unclear D gene. V was pared by 2 bases and J by 4 bases, with 9 bases between. CDR3 size: 13 residues.

This clonotype turned up a few times. The V call is TRBV6-4, the J call TRBJ2-7, with D tentatively TRBD1 (6 bases). V gave up 4 bases and J gave up 6 bases, with 10 bases separating them. The length of the CDR3 is 12 residues. The V gene's germline CDR1 is MRHNA and CDR2 SNTAGT. The CDR3 region has the DNA TGTGCCAGCAGTGTATGGGGGCGCGAGCAGTACGTC. As protein: CASSVWGREQYV.

The gene calls are TRBV11-2 and TRBJ2-2, with D maybe TRBD1 (7 bases). V lost 5 bases, J lost 5 bases, and 15 bases lay in between. The CDR3 runs to 15 residues. Germline loops: CDR1 SGHAT, CDR2 FQNNGV. The CDR3 coding sequence is TGTGCCAGCAGCCCCGACAGGGCGGGAACCGGGGAGCTGTTTTTT. Its protein product is CASSPDRAGTGELFF.

This clonotype turned up a few times. The V and J genes are TRBV5-4 and TRBJ1-6; maybe TRBD1 (6 bases). Germline-derived CDR1 and CDR2 are SGHNT and YYREEE (reference sequence). This CDR3 has 13 amino acids. Trimming stripped 4 bases from V and 10 bases from J, with 12 bases between. CDR3: CASSPRTESPLHF. In nucleotides, the CDR3 is TGTGCCAGCAGCCCACGGACAGAATCACCCCTCCACTTT.

This clonotype was observed a handful of times. The J gene is TRBJ1-4, the V gene TRBV20-1; D might be TRBD1 (5 bases). V lost 5 bases to trimming and J lost 3 bases, with 16 bases between them. From germline, CDR1 is DFQATT and CDR2 SNEGSKA (reference sequence). This CDR3 comprises 15 residues. The CDR3: CSARSPGTANEKLFF. CDR3 in DNA: TGCAGTGCTCGTTCACCCGGGACGGCTAATGAAAAACTGTTTTTT.

The J gene is TRBJ2-5, the V gene TRBV5-4; D not certain. The CDR3 length is 14 residues. Germline CDR1 SGHNT, CDR2 YYREEE (reference sequence). The V gene lost 1 base and the J gene lost 1 base, with 8 bases spanning the gap. The CDR3 nucleotides read TGTGCCAGCAGCTTGATGACAATCCAAGAGACCCAGTACTTC. It codes for CASSLMTIQETQYF.

The genes are TRBV10-3 and TRBJ2-5, with 11 bases lining up with TRBD2. The CDR3 runs to 15 residues. With 5 bases clipped from V and 5 bases from J, the junction kept 7 bases outside the gene matches. CDR1 is ENHRY and CDR2 is SYGVKD in the germline V gene. The CDR3 nucleotides are TGTGCCATCAGTTCCTTTAGCGGGAGGGCCGAGACCCAGTACTTC. Its protein product is CAISSFSGRAETQYF.

There are a few counts of this clonotype. This sequence joins TRBV27 and TRBJ1-1; D uncertain. Trimming cost V 2 bases and J 7 bases, with 8 bases left between them. CDR3 length equals 12 residues. Per germline, CDR1 MNHEY and CDR2 SMNVEV (reference sequence). The CDR3 reads CASSLGHGEAFF. The DNA for the CDR3 is TGTGCCAGCAGTTTAGGGCACGGTGAAGCTTTCTTT.

The rearrangement joins TRBV7-2 to TRBJ1-5; 7 bases agree with TRBD1. CDR3 length: 14 residues. Germline CDR1 SGHTA, CDR2 FQGNSA. The J segment lost 7 bases and the V segment lost 0 bases, leaving 3 bases of the junction unmatched. CDR3 bases: TGTGCCAGCAGCTTAGCGCTAGGGGGCCAGCCCCAGCATTTT. Amino acid sequence: CASSLALGGQPQHF.

V gene TRBV19 combines with J gene TRBJ1-2; TRBD1 aligns across 9 bases. Trimming at V came to 3 bases and at J to 5 bases, leaving 10 bases not matched to a gene. The CDR3 runs 16 residues. Germline CDR1 reads LNHDA; CDR2 reads SQIVND (reference sequence). CDR3 bases: TGTGCCAGTAGTATTCCGGGACAGGGAAGAGGGTATGGCTACACCTTC. Its translation: CASSIPGQGRGYGYTF.

The chain links TRBV28 to TRBJ1-2; 7 bases agree with TRBD1. CDR3 size: 15 residues. Germline assignment: CDR1 MDHEN and CDR2 SYDVKM. The trim removed 4 bases at V and 3 bases at J, leaving 8 bases unmatched. The CDR3 is CASSSYNRGHYGYTF. The DNA of the CDR3 is TGTGCCAGCAGTTCCTATAACAGGGGCCACTATGGCTACACCTTC.

This clonotype has just a few counts. The chain joins TRBV24-1 to TRBJ2-1; 13 nucleotides align to TRBD2. V dropped 3 bases and J dropped 1; count of bases not matched to a gene: 8. The CDR3 runs to 19 residues. Germline CDR1 and CDR2: KGHDR and SFDVKD. The CDR3 loop is CATSDLRTSGSPSYNEQFF. The CDR3 DNA reads as TGTGCCACCAGTGATCTAAGGACTAGCGGGAGCCCGTCCTACAATGAGCAGTTCTTC.

This clonotype was counted many times. This chain uses TRBV7-2 with TRBJ1-4; 9 nucleotides line up with TRBD1. The CDR3 is 14 amino acids. The V segment lost 3 bases and the J segment 6 bases; nucleotides outside the gene matches: 2. The germline gives CDR1 SGHTA, CDR2 FQGNSA. CDR3 nucleotide sequence: TGTGCCAGCAGCTTGGACAGGGGTGATGAAAAACTGTTTTTT. This translates into CASSLDRGDEKLFF.

The CDR3 is CASSLAPAWGAGELFF. CDR3 sequence (DNA): TGTGCCAGCAGCTTAGCGCCAGCCTGGGGCGCCGGGGAGCTGTTTTTT. The rearrangement links TRBV7-8 to TRBJ2-2; perhaps TRBD1 as D (5 bases). Germline V gene lookup returns CDR1 SGHVS and CDR2 FQNEAQ. The CDR3 extends over 16 amino acids. V was clipped by 0 bases and J by 6 bases, with 14 bases between them.

This clonotype was seen at least ten times. The chain is built from TRBV7-2 and TRBJ2-5, with D unclear. The V and J ends lost 5 bases and 2 bases respectively, with 9 bases between them. Germline V CDR1 and CDR2: SGHTA, FQGNSA. The CDR3 is 13 amino acids. The CDR3 here is CASSTRMQETQYF. CDR3 coding DNA: TGTGCCAGCAGCACCAGGATGCAAGAGACCCAGTACTTC.

This clonotype was detected a few times. The chain is built from TRBV7-8 and TRBJ2-2, with a weak D call TRBD2 (6 bases). The CDR3 runs 15 residues. Trimming shortened V by 5 bases and J by 1 base, and 11 bases separated the two germline ends. Germline values: CDR1 SGHVS, CDR2 FQNEAQ. This CDR3 is CASSRRAGNTGELFF. As DNA, the CDR3 is TGTGCCAGCAGCCGGAGGGCAGGGAACACCGGGGAGCTGTTTTTT.

The gene calls are TRBV7-9 and TRBJ2-2; D uncertain. This CDR3 contains 16 residues. Trimming cost V 5 bases and J 7 bases, with 20 bases left between them. Germline CDR1 and CDR2: SEHNR and FQNEAQ (reference sequence). This chain's CDR3 is CASSPPDQTLSGELFF. The CDR3 DNA reads as TGTGCCAGCAGCCCCCCGGACCAGACTTTAAGCGGGGAGCTGTTTTTT.

The chain has TRBV10-3 and TRBJ1-2; D call uncertain. Germline lookup yields CDR1 ENHRY and CDR2 SYGVKD. The CDR3 runs 13 residues. Trimming pared 3 bases from V and 5 bases from J, leaving 10 bases between. The CDR3 sequence is CAISDLSWYGYTF. The CDR3 nucleotides read TGTGCCATCAGTGACCTTTCCTGGTATGGCTACACCTTC.

The chain uses TRBV6-6 and TRBJ2-5; D is unclear. Trimming removed 5 bases at V and 5 bases at J, with 12 bases between. CDR1 and CDR2 from the germline V gene are MNHNY and SVGAGI (reference sequence). The CDR3 consists of 13 residues. Here the CDR3 DNA reads TGTGCCAGCAGTCGCCCCCGTAGGGAGACCCAGTACTTC. Its protein is CASSRPRRETQYF.

This clonotype has only a few counts. The junction departs from germline at one end; a sequencing error may be responsible. This chain joins TRBV4-1 and TRBJ2-3, with a possible D match to TRBD1 (6 bases). The CDR3 loop spans 14 amino acids. The germline CDR1 and CDR2 sequences are MGHRA and YSYEKL. The CDR3 protein is CASTQGGGQDTQYF. CDR3 sequence (DNA): TGCGCCAGCACCCAAGGGGGTGGGCAAGATACGCAGTATTTT.

This clonotype was recorded at least ten times. The rearrangement joins TRBV25-1 to TRBJ1-4; no firm D call. Germline V gives CDR1 MGHDK, CDR2 SYGVNS. CDR3 length: 14 amino acids. Between the trimmed V and J ends, which lost 3 bases and 0 bases, there was a span of 5 bases. The CDR3 nucleotides are TGTGCCAGCAGTGAGGATGCAACTAATGAAAAACTGTTTTTT. This codes for CASSEDATNEKLFF.

The chain links TRBV9 to TRBJ1-2, with unresolved D. CDR1 SGDLS and CDR2 YYNGEE come from the germline V gene. V was shortened by 2 bases and J by 5 bases, with 10 bases between the two germline ends. The CDR3 sequence is 13 residues long. The DNA for the CDR3 is TGTGCCAGCAGCGTCGAGCCAGGTTATGGCTACACCTTC. Its translation: CASSVEPGYGYTF.

V gene TRBV5-1 combines with J gene TRBJ1-1; D might be TRBD1 (5 bases). Germline CDR1 and CDR2: SGHRS and YFSETQ. V was cut by 3 bases and J by 0 bases, with 18 bases left in between. The CDR3 contains 17 residues. CDR3 in DNA: TGCGCCAGCAGCTCCTCTCGGACAAATTTCATGAACACTGAAGCTTTCTTT. Translation gives CASSSSRTNFMNTEAFF.

This clonotype was found a few times. CDR3 amino acids: CASRRLGLAGDNEQFF. In DNA form, the CDR3 reads TGTGCCAGCAGACGACTTGGCCTAGCGGGAGACAATGAGCAGTTCTTC. This chain uses TRBV12-3 or TRBV12-4 with TRBJ2-1, with TRBD2 identical over 10 bases. The CDR3 has 16 amino acids. V was pared by 6 bases and J by 5 bases, with 10 bases of the junction left unmatched.

The chain couples TRBV12-3 or TRBV12-4 to TRBJ2-1; 7 bases are shared with TRBD2. With 3 bases clipped from V and 0 bases from J, the junction kept 11 bases outside the gene matches. The CDR3 contains 18 residues. CDR3 in amino acids: CASSFAPGRYRSYNEQFF. CDR3 nucleotides: TGTGCCAGCAGTTTCGCCCCCGGGAGGTACCGCTCCTACAATGAGCAGTTCTTC.